The present entry profiles one T cell receptor beta chain with its context. Its antigen is undetermined. This sample stems from a study of blood T cells in healthy people across ages. PCR was performed a second time for about 7 to 11 cycles using a sample-barcoded 5' primer and a J-beta primer mix. TCRdb itself ran the 5' RACE reads through MiXCR, one entry per CDR3 protein. The sample carries approximately 900,000 distinct CDR3 sequences, roughly 28% recorded once. Each sample gave at least 6.5 million isolated PBMCs. Study results and caveats: Significant beta diversity loss was already apparent by age roughly 44, declining roughly linearly.

Germline loops: CDR1 MNHEY, CDR2 SVGEGT. This CDR3 is 14 amino acids long. With 6 bases clipped from V and 8 bases from J, the junction kept 7 bases outside the gene matches. These data also featured in a second study, about T cells of mothers and their children. That paper notes: Not a single persistent microchimeric T cell clone was detected.

The TCR sequence derives from a woman aged 40 to 55 in good health. Sequenced: blood. The chain combines TRBV6-2 or TRBV6-3 with TRBJ2-3; the match to TRBD2 covers 11 bases. CDR3 DNA: TGTGCCAGCAGCCGGGGGACTAGCGGTGGTACGCAGTATTTT. Translation gives CASSRGTSGGTQYF.